A selection of T cell receptor beta chains follows, all from one sample in a study of cytomegalovirus exposure and HLA in healthy donors. Profiled with immunoSEQ multiplex PCR; TCRdb holds only in-frame clones, not every one. Among around 64,000 clones listed, about 81% were seen once. The sequenced material came from PBMCs. These receptors came from a man in his thirties or forties in good health and CMV-seropositive. CDR3s include the opening cysteine and the closing phenylalanine or tryptophan. A D gene is named only where the DNA matches it firmly. Not every row has a clone size; where given, it reads once, few, many or a size class.

TRBJ1-1	-	-	TRBV19	CASSIEWQGWRNTEAFF	TGTGCCAGTAGTATAGAATGGCAGGGATGGAGGAACACTGAAGCTTTCTTT
TRBJ2-3	TRBD2	-	TRBV27	CASSPAASGVQDTQYF	TGTGCCAGCAGCCCGGCGGCTAGCGGGGTACAAGATACGCAGTATTTT
TRBJ2-1	-	-	TRBV9	CASSARGPRVLGNEQFF	TGTGCCAGCAGCGCAAGAGGACCCAGGGTTCTGGGGAATGAGCAGTTCTTC
TRBJ2-7	-	-	TRBV21-1	CASSKVGLYEQYF	TGTGCCAGCAGCAAAGTGGGGCTATACGAGCAGTACTTC
TRBJ2-5	-	-	TRBV28	CASGRRGDQETQYF	TGTGCCAGCGGCCGGAGGGGCGACCAAGAGACCCAGTACTTC
TRBJ1-1	-	-	TRBV30	CAWSVQSGTEAFF	TGTGCCTGGAGTGTACAGTCGGGGACTGAAGCTTTCTTT
TRBJ2-3	TRBD2	-	TRBV7-2	CASSLTSGGSSTDTQYF	TGTGCCAGCAGCTTGACTAGCGGGGGCTCTAGCACAGATACGCAGTATTTT
TRBJ1-5	-	-	TRBV19	CASSIGDTNQPQHF	TGTGCCAGTAGTATAGGAGACACCAATCAGCCCCAGCATTTT
TRBJ2-7	-	-	TRBV27	CASSSEAGTYEQYF	TGTGCCAGCAGTTCTGAAGCAGGGACCTACGAGCAGTACTTC
TRBJ1-1	-	-	TRBV6-1	CASSEQGNPNTEAFF	TGTGCCAGCAGTGAACAGGGGAATCCGAACACTGAAGCTTTCTTT
TRBJ1-6	TRBD1	once	TRBV6-5	CASRPGQYNSPLHF	TGTGCCAGCCGACCGGGACAGTATAATTCACCCCTCCACTTT
TRBJ2-7	-	-	TRBV9	CASSVGQSLSYEQYF	TGTGCCAGCAGCGTGGGGCAGAGCCTCTCCTACGAGCAGTACTTC
TRBJ1-3	-	few	TRBV2	CASSFRGSGNTIYF	TGTGCCAGCAGCTTCAGGGGTTCTGGAAACACCATATATTTT
TRBJ2-7	TRBD1	-	TRBV7-2	CASSDRTGGLLEQYF	TGTGCCAGCAGCGATAGGACAGGGGGCTTGCTCGAGCAGTACTTC
TRBJ1-5	TRBD1	-	TRBV19	CASNTGAVGQPQHF	TGTGCCAGTAACACAGGGGCGGTCGGTCAGCCCCAGCATTTT
TRBJ2-5	TRBD1	-	TRBV7-7	CASSFLLTGVGETQYF	TGTGCCAGCAGCTTCCTTTTGACAGGGGTGGGGGAGACCCAGTACTTC
TRBJ2-1	-	-	TRBV10-3	CAIRDRKAPYGGEQFF	TGTGCCATCAGGGATCGCAAGGCCCCTTATGGAGGTGAGCAGTTCTTC
TRBJ1-1	-	-	TRBV6-1	CASSEGLSQGNTEAFF	TGTGCCAGCAGTGAAGGCTTATCGCAGGGCAACACTGAAGCTTTCTTT
TRBJ1-3	TRBD1	once	TRBV7-6	CASSSGQGSGNTIYF	TGTGCCAGCAGCTCCGGACAGGGGTCTGGAAACACCATATATTTT
TRBJ2-1	TRBD2	-	TRBV7-3	CASSTLGTSGGNEQFF	TGTGCCAGCAGCACCCTGGGGACTAGCGGGGGCAATGAGCAGTTCTTC
TRBJ1-6	-	-	TRBV19	CATGVLNSPLHF	TGTGCCACGGGGGTGCTTAATTCACCCCTCCACTTT
TRBJ2-7	TRBD1	few	TRBV6-5	CASSYSNRGYEQYF	TGTGCCAGCAGTTACTCCAACAGGGGCTACGAGCAGTACTTC
TRBJ2-7	TRBD1	-	TRBV30	CAWSVGTGSYEQYF	TGTGCCTGGAGTGTAGGGACAGGGTCCTACGAGCAGTACTTC
TRBJ1-5	-	-	TRBV19	CASRNLQGRNQPQHF	TGTGCCAGTAGGAATCTTCAGGGGCGGAATCAGCCCCAGCATTTT
TRBJ1-1	-	-	TRBV5-1	CASSFGNSGAEAFF	TGCGCCAGCAGCTTTGGCAACAGTGGCGCTGAAGCTTTCTTT
TRBJ1-5	-	-	TRBV2	CASSPDSTRQPQHF	TGTGCCAGCAGCCCAGACAGTACAAGGCAGCCCCAGCATTTT
TRBJ2-1	TRBD1	-	TRBV5-1	CASSLPGQGYNEQFF	TGCGCCAGCAGCTTGCCGGGACAGGGCTACAATGAGCAGTTCTTC
TRBJ2-1	TRBD1	few	TRBV7-9	CASSPPGTGAREQFF	TGTGCCAGCAGCCCCCCCGGGACAGGGGCTCGTGAGCAGTTCTTC
TRBJ2-6	-	-	TRBV4-3	CASSREGANVLTF	TGCGCCAGCAGCCGCGAGGGGGCCAACGTCCTGACTTTC
TRBJ1-1	TRBD1	-	TRBV2	CASCRGLKTEAFF	TGTGCCAGCTGCAGGGGGCTAAAGACTGAAGCTTTCTTT
TRBJ2-4	TRBD1	once	TRBV16	CASSPLGDRVRNIQYF	TGTGCCAGCAGCCCTCTTGGGGACAGGGTGCGGAACATTCAGTACTTC
TRBJ2-7	TRBD1	-	TRBV7-9	CASSTPTGLSYEQYF	TGTGCCAGCAGCACTCCGACAGGGCTCTCCTACGAGCAGTACTTC
TRBJ2-3	-	-	TRBV2	CASSLQGQTDTQYF	TGTGCCAGCAGTCTACAGGGACAAACAGATACGCAGTATTTT
TRBJ1-2	TRBD1	-	TRBV19	CASSFLGGTGYTF	TGTGCCAGTAGTTTTTTAGGGGGCACTGGCTACACCTTC
TRBJ1-4	TRBD1	-	TRBV5-6	CASSRTGNEKLFF	TGTGCCAGCAGCAGGACAGGGAATGAAAAACTGTTTTTT
TRBJ1-1	TRBD1	-	TRBV27	CASSLGPSTGGRTEAFF	TGTGCCAGCAGTTTAGGTCCATCCACAGGGGGTCGCACTGAAGCTTTCTTT
TRBJ2-1	-	few	TRBV28	CASSLFEYYNEQFF	TGTGCCAGCAGTTTATTTGAGTATTACAATGAGCAGTTCTTC
TRBJ2-7	-	-	TRBV11-1	CASSLGQAKAYEQYF	TGTGCCAGCAGCTTGGGCCAGGCTAAGGCCTACGAGCAGTACTTC
TRBJ2-2	-	-	TRBV28	CASRDSNTGELFF	TGTGCCAGCCGGGACTCCAACACCGGGGAGCTGTTTTTT
TRBJ2-7	TRBD1	-	TRBV25-1	CASSGQGYYEQYF	TGTGCCAGCAGTGGACAGGGGTATTACGAGCAGTACTTC
TRBJ1-2	-	-	TRBV25-1	CASSEPGTAYYGYTF	TGTGCCAGCAGTGAGCCGGGTACCGCATATTATGGCTACACCTTC